This TCR beta chain was sequenced for a study of shared clonotypes between healthy human individuals. This CDR3 region has 19 residues. Looked up from germline, CDR1 is SGHTA and CDR2 is FQGTGA. V shed 2 bases, J shed 5 bases, and the junction held 11 bases outside the gene matches. This clone appeared a single time. Libraries were prepared by immunoSEQ multiplex PCR; TCRdb keeps only in-frame clonotypes and omits some of them. Found here are roughly 2.2 million clones, over 85% of them singletons; the top ten hold about 0.37%. This TCR was sampled from a man younger than 35 in good health. Some clones in this sample may be carry-over from other donors' samples. The genes are TRBV7-3 and TRBJ2-1, with 14 bases lining up with TRBD2. Sequencing was carried out using naive CD4+ T cells from PBMCs. Subset here: CD45RA+ positively selected. The CDR3 DNA follows: TGTGCCAGCAGCTTATCCCCCTCGGGACTAGCGGGAGACGACAATGAGCAGTTCTTC. This translates into CASSLSPSGLAGDDNEQFF. Filled out from reference TRBV7-3 and TRBJ2-1, the complete variable domain reads GAGVSQTPSNKVTEKGKYVELRCDPISGHTALYWYRQSLGQGPEFLIYFQGTGAADDSGLPNDRFFAVRPEGSVSTLKIQRTERGDSAVYLCASSLSPSGLAGDDNEQFFGPGTRLTVL.